This TCR beta chain was sequenced for a study of cytomegalovirus exposure and HLA in healthy donors. Turning to the study itself: There were 90 million to 130 million unique TCR beta sequences, drawn from about 200 million T cells, in an earlier analysis. Study-wide results and limits: Serostatus for CMV was the only available immune exposure information. Sequencing depth across donors, presence/absence analyses assumed, was roughly uniform.

Remarks on this clone: Its specificity is not known.

PCR involved 60 Vbeta and 13 Jbeta primers. TCRdb keeps only in-frame clones here, not all; method: immunoSEQ multiplex PCR. The sample consists of under 130,000 clones, roughly an eighth of them appearing once. The germline gives CDR1 SGHRS, CDR2 YFSETQ. CDR3 length: 18 residues. The specimen sequenced was PBMCs. The TCR was taken from a man aged 40-55 years in good health and CMV-seropositive. The chain employs TRBV5-1 and TRBJ2-5; tentative D call: TRBD2 (8 bases). The assigned J gene may be wrong: the sequence end matches TRBJ2-7 better. CDR3 sequence: CASRGQTFSGNLKYEQYF. CDR3 bases: TGCGCCAGCAGGGGACAGACCTTTAGCGGGAACCTGAAGTACGAGCAGTACTTC.